The rows below give T cell receptor beta chains drawn from one sample of a study of control samples from healthy donors and cancer patients. Clones were sequenced by immunoSEQ multiplex PCR, and TCRdb holds only the in-frame ones, with some missing. Of 160,000 or so clones in the sample, roughly 94% were seen once. What was sequenced was PBMCs. Source of these receptors: a man between 60 and 75 years old with colorectal cancer. Each CDR3 is given with its conserved first and last residue. Fields, in order: CDR3 length, D gene, J gene, V gene, clone size, CDR3 DNA, CDR3 protein. D genes are given only for firm matches. Clone size is shown for a subset of rows, as once, few, many or a class of expanded clone.

14 | NA | TRBJ2-7 | TRBV5-1 | NA | TGCGCCAGCAGCTTGGAACAGTCCTCCTACGAGCAGTACTTC | CASSLEQSSYEQYF
14 | NA | TRBJ1-2 | TRBV7-9 | once | TGTGCCAGCAGCCCAGGGCGAGCTAACTATGGCTACACCTTC | CASSPGRANYGYTF
15 | TRBD1 | TRBJ1-6 | TRBV7-9 | NA | TGTGCCAGCAGCTTAGGGACAGGGGGGAAGTCACCCCTCCACTTT | CASSLGTGGKSPLHF
15 | TRBD2 | TRBJ2-2 | TRBV7-2 | NA | TGTGCCAGCAGCCCGGGACTAGAGGGGGCCGGGGAGCTGTTTTTT | CASSPGLEGAGELFF
15 | TRBD1 | TRBJ2-7 | TRBV11-2 | NA | TGTGCCAGCAGCCCCGGGACAGGGACTACCTACGAGCAGTACTTC | CASSPGTGTTYEQYF
13 | NA | TRBJ1-1 | TRBV18 | NA | TGTGCCAGCTCACGAGAACTGAACACTGAAGCTTTCTTT | CASSRELNTEAFF
15 | TRBD1 | TRBJ1-1 | TRBV3-1/TRBV3-2 | NA | TGTGCCAGCTGGAATTCAGACAGGGAGAACACTGAAGCTTTCTTT | CASWNSDRENTEAFF
14 | NA | TRBJ1-4 | TRBV30 | NA | TGTGCCTGGAGCGACGGACGGTTTAATGAAAAACTGTTTTTT | CAWSDGRFNEKLFF
15 | TRBD1 | TRBJ1-2 | TRBV2 | NA | TGTGCCAGCAGTGAATGGGGACAGGGACCCGTCGGCTACACCTTC | CASSEWGQGPVGYTF
14 | NA | TRBJ1-1 | TRBV7-2 | NA | TGTGCCAGCAGCCCGGGGCCGGGGCACACTGAAGCTTTCTTT | CASSPGPGHTEAFF
14 | NA | TRBJ2-5 | TRBV7-2 | few | TGTGCCAGCAGCTCGGACAGTCGTAAAGAGACCCAGTACTTC | CASSSDSRKETQYF
16 | TRBD2 | TRBJ2-3 | TRBV6-1 | once | TGTGCCAGCAGTGTGAAGCGGGGGGACATCACAGATACGCAGTATTTT | CASSVKRGDITDTQYF
15 | NA | TRBJ2-5 | TRBV6-5 | NA | TGTGCCAGCAGTTCTTTCAGCAGAGTCCGAGAGACCCAGTACTTC | CASSSFSRVRETQYF
14 | NA | TRBJ2-7 | TRBV7-2 | NA | TGTGCCAGCAGCTTAGTCGGGAATTCCTACGAGCAGTACTTC | CASSLVGNSYEQYF
17 | NA | TRBJ1-6 | TRBV15 | NA | TGTGCCACCCACCAAGGGGGTCAAGTGCCTTATAATTCACCCCTCCACTTT | CATHQGGQVPYNSPLHF
14 | TRBD2 | TRBJ2-3 | TRBV20-1 | NA | TGCAGTGCTAGTTCCACTAGCGGACCAGATACGCAGTATTTT | CSASSTSGPDTQYF
16 | TRBD2 | TRBJ2-5 | TRBV10-3 | NA | TGTGCCATCAGTGAGTCGATAACGGGGGGGGCAGAGACCCAGTACTTC | CAISESITGGAETQYF
16 | TRBD1 | TRBJ2-2 | TRBV10-1 | NA | TGCGCCAGCAGTGAAGAGGGACAGGGTTACACCGGGGAGCTGTTTTTT | CASSEEGQGYTGELFF
16 | TRBD2 | TRBJ2-3 | TRBV3-1/TRBV3-2 | NA | TGTGCCAGCAGCCTCGGGAGTGCGGGGGGTACAGATACGCAGTATTTT | CASSLGSAGGTDTQYF
13 | NA | TRBJ2-5 | TRBV7-2 | NA | TGTGCCAGCACCTTGGGCGTCGCGGAGACCCAGTACTTC | CASTLGVAETQYF
15 | NA | TRBJ1-2 | TRBV4-3 | NA | TGCGCCAGCAGCCAAGAGGGTGTGTTAAGCGACGGCTACACCTTC | CASSQEGVLSDGYTF
14 | TRBD1 | TRBJ2-5 | TRBV6-2/TRBV6-3 | NA | TGTGCCAGCAGCCCGACAGGGGGCGACGAGACCCAGTACTTC | CASSPTGGDETQYF
15 | TRBD1 | TRBJ1-6 | TRBV19 | once | TGTGCCAGTAGTCACCAGGGGGATTTCAATTCACCCCTCCACTTT | CASSHQGDFNSPLHF
13 | TRBD1 | TRBJ1-2 | TRBV9 | NA | TGTGCCAGCAGCGGGGACAGGGGAGCGGGCTACACCTTC | CASSGDRGAGYTF
13 | NA | TRBJ2-3 | TRBV11-3 | NA | TGTGCCAGCAGCCGAGGGCAGACAGATACGCAGTATTTT | CASSRGQTDTQYF
15 | NA | TRBJ1-5 | TRBV5-8 | NA | TGTGCCAGCAGCTTGGCCGGGGGGATTAATCAGCCCCAGCATTTT | CASSLAGGINQPQHF
15 | NA | TRBJ2-1 | TRBV6-4 | NA | TGTGCCAGCAGTGCGGGACTCGGAGAACCCTATGAGCAGTTCTTC | CASSAGLGEPYEQFF
12 | NA | TRBJ1-2 | TRBV30 | NA | TGTGCCTGGACAGGGTACATTGGTGGCTACACCTTC | CAWTGYIGGYTF
15 | TRBD1 | TRBJ2-5 | TRBV5-1 | NA | TGCGCCAGCAGCCCCGGGACAGGGCGCAGAGAGACCCAGTACTTC | CASSPGTGRRETQYF
14 | NA | TRBJ1-4 | TRBV19 | NA | TGTGCCAGTACCGAGGACGGGGGAGATGAAAAACTGTTTTTT | CASTEDGGDEKLFF
13 | NA | TRBJ1-1 | TRBV28 | NA | TGTGCCAGCAGCCCCGGAGGGCGAGGAGAAGCTTTCTTT | CASSPGGRGEAFF
15 | NA | TRBJ1-5 | TRBV21-1 | NA | TGTGCCAGCAGCAAAGAGGGGGTTCGGAATCAGCCCCAGCATTTT | CASSKEGVRNQPQHF
13 | NA | TRBJ1-2 | TRBV6-4 | NA | TGTGCCAGCAGTGAGGAGGGGCTTGGAGGCTACACCTTC | CASSEEGLGGYTF
15 | NA | TRBJ1-2 | TRBV6-1 | NA | TGTGCCAGCAGTGACCTGGGGGTTCAGGCACATGGCTACACCTTC | CASSDLGVQAHGYTF
14 | NA | TRBJ2-7 | TRBV7-2 | NA | TGTGCCAGCAGCTCCCGTATGGTCCGGATAGAGCAGTACTTC | CASSSRMVRIEQYF
16 | TRBD1 | TRBJ1-2 | TRBV6-2/TRBV6-3 | once | TGTGCCAGCAGTGGAGCCTCCCGACAGGGGGTAGGTGGCTACACCTTC | CASSGASRQGVGGYTF
15 | NA | TRBJ2-2 | TRBV30 | NA | TGTGCCTGGGGATCCGGGACAAGGAACACCGGGGAGCTGTTTTTT | CAWGSGTRNTGELFF
12 | NA | TRBJ1-5 | TRBV12-3/TRBV12-4 | NA | TGTGCCAGCAGTCGACTCAATCAGCCCCAGCATTTT | CASSRLNQPQHF
17 | NA | TRBJ2-3 | TRBV3-1/TRBV3-2 | NA | TGTGCCAGCAGCCAAGATCCATCCCGATTTCGCACAGATACGCAGTATTTT | CASSQDPSRFRTDTQYF
14 | NA | TRBJ1-2 | TRBV2 | once | TGTGCCAGCAGTGAATTGGGGGCTCGCTATGGCTACACCTTC | CASSELGARYGYTF